One T cell receptor (beta chain) is described in this entry. Its antigen is currently unknown. TCRdb itself ran the 5' RACE reads through MiXCR, one entry per CDR3 protein. Found here are approximately 280,000 distinct CDR3 sequences, approximately 8.5% of them singletons; the top ten hold 2% to 2.5%. These data are taken from a study of identical twins. With 6 bases clipped from V and 5 bases from J, the junction kept 3 bases outside the gene matches. This CDR3 comprises 13 residues. The germline V gene has CDR1 WSHSY and CDR2 SAAADI. Study-wide findings and caveats: The abundant beta clonotypes from cord blood had fewer insertions, and memory repertoires had none of this. Analyses based on zero insertions could be partly confounded by invariant MAIT and iNKT cells.

The same data also contributed to another study, on yellow fever vaccine responses in identical twins. That work states: The T cell response to vaccination in identical twins was reportedly partly convergent and partly personalized.

This receptor was obtained from a woman between 18 and 29 years old in good health. Sequencing was performed on memory (CD45RO+) T cells sorted from blood. The rearrangement joins TRBV10-2 to TRBJ1-1; TRBD1 matches at 10 bases. The CDR3 DNA sequence: TGCGCCAGCAGACCGGGACAGGGGACTGAAGCTTTCTTT. As protein: CASRPGQGTEAFF.